Following are 13 T cell receptor beta chains from one sample sequenced in a study of T cell clones after liver transplantation. Clones were read by immunoSEQ multiplex PCR, and TCRdb kept only the in-frame ones, dropping some. Seen here are 80,000 or so clones, about 82% observed once, and the top ten hold 0.4% to 0.6%. Source: CD4+ T cells from blood, taken almost 47 months after liver transplant. These receptor sequences come from a human patient who received a liver transplant. The graft donor may account for some of the T cells.

This clone came up a few times. The rearrangement uses TRBV29-1 and TRBJ1-2, with 7 bases that match TRBD1. Germline V lookup: CDR1 SQVTM, CDR2 ANQGSEA. V lost 5 bases to trimming and J lost 5 bases; unmatched junction nucleotides: 23. There are 18 residues in the CDR3. The CDR3 DNA reads as TGCAGCGTTCCAGGGGCGATGTATACAGGGGCGATCGATTATGGCTACACCTTC. This encodes CSVPGAMYTGAIDYGYTF.

The genes are TRBV5-1 and TRBJ2-7, with 9 positions matching TRBD2. The J segment lost 1 base and the V segment lost 5 bases, leaving 10 bases of the junction unmatched. The CDR3 runs to 16 residues. Germline-derived CDR1 and CDR2 are SGHRS and YFSETQ. This CDR3 is CASSLIAGAASYEQYF. The CDR3 DNA is TGCGCCAGCAGTCTCATAGCGGGAGCCGCTTCCTACGAGCAGTACTTC.

The chain uses TRBV2 and TRBJ1-2; unclear D gene. The CDR3 length is 13 residues. Deletions cut 5 bases from V and 12 bases from J, with 19 bases between. Germline loops: CDR1 SNHLY, CDR2 FYNNEI. The CDR3 region has the DNA TGTGCCAGCAGTCCCGCCTCGTTGGGGAAACACACCTTC. This encodes CASSPASLGKHTF.

This clone was seen a few times. CDR3 bases: TGTGCCAGCAGCCCTCCCGGGCCCAACTATGGCTACACCTTC. Amino acids: CASSPPGPNYGYTF. The chain employs TRBV7-2 and TRBJ1-2; no reliable D call. Between the trimmed V and J ends, which lost 5 bases and 2 bases, there was a span of 12 bases. CDR1 and CDR2 from the germline V gene are SGHTA and FQGNSA. The CDR3 has 14 amino acids.

DNA of the CDR3: TGTGCCAGCAGCGTAGGGTGGGGGCGTGAGAATGAAAAACTGTTTTTT. Translated, it gives CASSVGWGRENEKLFF. This chain links TRBV9 with TRBJ1-4; D is possibly TRBD1 (6 bases). In germline, CDR1 is SGDLS, CDR2 YYNGEE. Trimming cost V 0 bases and J 5 bases, with 14 bases left between them. The CDR3 is 16 residues long.

The chain employs TRBV5-6 and TRBJ2-7; 9 bases are a match to TRBD1. Germline V CDR1 and CDR2: SGHDT, YYEEEE. The CDR3 runs to 15 residues. The V segment lost 4 bases and the J segment 3 bases; nucleotides outside the gene matches: 8. The CDR3 nucleotides are TGTGCCAGCAGCCGGGGACAGGGACTATACTACGAGCAGTACTTC. Residues: CASSRGQGLYYEQYF.

The J gene is TRBJ2-6, the V gene TRBV19; 9 bases line up with TRBD2. Germline V gives CDR1 LNHDA, CDR2 SQIVND (reference sequence). CDR3 length: 20 residues. V shed 4 bases and J 0 bases; nucleotides not matched to a gene: 13. The CDR3 coding sequence is TGTGCCAGTAGTACCCTGGGAAATAGCGGGGGACTCTCTGGGGCCAACGTCCTGACTTTC. As protein: CASSTLGNSGGLSGANVLTF.

This clone was seen only a few times. The chain is built from TRBV11-2 and TRBJ1-1, with 10 nucleotides matching TRBD1. This CDR3 comprises 16 residues. J gave up 2 bases and V 2 bases, and 5 bases lay outside the gene matches. The germline V gene encodes CDR1 SGHAT and CDR2 FQNNGV. The CDR3 DNA is TGTGCCAGCAGCTTATTAAGACAGGGGGCAAACACTGAAGCTTTCTTT. Residues: CASSLLRQGANTEAFF.

This clone has only a few counts. This rearrangement joins TRBV19 to TRBJ2-5, with 9 bases aligning to TRBD1. Germline loops: CDR1 LNHDA, CDR2 SQIVND (reference sequence). Trimming took 6 bases from V and 7 from J; bases not matched to a gene: 9. This CDR3 has 14 residues. The CDR3 loop reads CASSRDRVAGTQYF. CDR3 nucleotide sequence: TGTGCCAGTAGCCGGGACAGGGTCGCGGGGACCCAGTACTTC. Combining the CDR3 with reference TRBV19 and TRBJ2-5 gives the whole variable domain DGGITQSPKYLFRKEGQNVTLSCEQNLNHDAMYWYRQDPGQGLRLIYYSQIVNDFQKGDIAEGYSVSREKKESFPLTVTSAQKNPTAFYLCASSRDRVAGTQYFGPGTRLLVL.

This clone was detected only a few times. This rearrangement joins TRBV27 to TRBJ1-1, with no clear D. CDR1 is MNHEY and CDR2 is SMNVEV in the germline V gene (reference sequence). The CDR3 loop spans 13 amino acids. V was shortened by 4 bases and J by 1 base, with 7 bases between the two germline ends. CDR3 amino acids: CASSSQRNTEAFF. The CDR3 DNA reads TGTGCCAGCAGTTCCCAGAGGAACACTGAAGCTTTCTTT.

This clone was seen only a few times. The DNA for the CDR3 is TGTGCCAGCAGCTTAGGGCTAGCGGGCTCCTACAATGAGCAGTTCTTC. This sequence encodes CASSLGLAGSYNEQFF. The V and J genes are TRBV7-9 and TRBJ2-1; 8 nucleotides match TRBD2. CDR1 SEHNR and CDR2 FQNEAQ come from the germline V gene (reference sequence). This CDR3 has 16 residues. V shed 1 base, J shed 0 bases, and the junction held 2 bases outside the gene matches.

V is TRBV5-1 and J is TRBJ1-4; D is perhaps TRBD1 (5 bases). The V and J ends lost 0 bases and 8 bases respectively, with 11 bases between them. The CDR3 runs to 14 residues. Germline CDR1 is SGHRS and CDR2 is YFSETQ. This chain's CDR3 is CASSLGQGDEKLFF. CDR3 DNA: TGCGCCAGCAGCTTGGGCCAGGGCGACGAAAAACTGTTTTTT.

The J gene is TRBJ1-4, the V gene TRBV15, with a possible D match to TRBD1 (6 bases). Trimming left V 3 bases short and J 6 bases short, with 11 bases between. Germline V gene lookup returns CDR1 LNHNV and CDR2 YYDKDF (reference sequence). The CDR3 has 14 residues. The CDR3 spells CATSSLRTDEKLFF. CDR3 bases: TGTGCCACCAGCAGCCTCAGGACAGATGAAAAACTGTTTTTT. Combining the CDR3 with reference TRBV15 and TRBJ1-4 gives the whole variable domain DAMVIQNPRYQVTQFGKPVTLSCSQTLNHNVMYWYQQKSSQAPKLLFHYYDKDFNNEADTPDNFQSRRPNTSFCFLDIRSPGLGDTAMYLCATSSLRTDEKLFFGSGTQLSVL.